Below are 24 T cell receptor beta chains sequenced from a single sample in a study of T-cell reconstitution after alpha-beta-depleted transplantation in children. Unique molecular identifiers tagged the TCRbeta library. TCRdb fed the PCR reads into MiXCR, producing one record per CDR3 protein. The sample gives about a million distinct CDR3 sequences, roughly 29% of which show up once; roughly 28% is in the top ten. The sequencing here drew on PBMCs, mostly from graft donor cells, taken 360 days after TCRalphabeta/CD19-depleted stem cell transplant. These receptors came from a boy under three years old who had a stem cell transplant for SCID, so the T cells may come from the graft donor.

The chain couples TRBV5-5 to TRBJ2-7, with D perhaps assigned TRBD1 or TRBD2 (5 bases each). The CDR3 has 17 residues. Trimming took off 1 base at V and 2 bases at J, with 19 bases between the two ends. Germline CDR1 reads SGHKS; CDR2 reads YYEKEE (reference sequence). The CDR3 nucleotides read TGTGCCAGCAGCTTGAGGCCGAGGGGATTGGCGACCTACGAGCAGTACTTC. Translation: CASSLRPRGLATYEQYF. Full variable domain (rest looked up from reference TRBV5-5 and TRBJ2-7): DAGVTQSPTHLIKTRGQQVTLRCSPISGHKSVSWYQQVLGQGPQFIFQYYEKEERGRGNFPDRFSARQFPNYSSELNVNALLLGDSALYLCASSLRPRGLATYEQYFGPGTRLTVT.

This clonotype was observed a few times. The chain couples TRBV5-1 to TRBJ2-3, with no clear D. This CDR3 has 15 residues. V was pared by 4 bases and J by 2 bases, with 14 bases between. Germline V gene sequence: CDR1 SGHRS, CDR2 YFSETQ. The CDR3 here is CASSPGSRATDTQYF. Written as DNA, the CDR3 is TGCGCCAGCAGCCCCGGCTCAAGGGCCACAGATACGCAGTATTTT.

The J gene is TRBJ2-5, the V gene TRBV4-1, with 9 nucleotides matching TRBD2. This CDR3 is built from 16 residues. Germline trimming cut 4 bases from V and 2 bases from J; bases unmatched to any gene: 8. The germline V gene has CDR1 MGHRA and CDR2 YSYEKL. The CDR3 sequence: CASSPLAGGAQETQYF. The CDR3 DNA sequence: TGCGCCAGCAGCCCCCTGGCGGGGGGGGCACAAGAGACCCAGTACTTC.

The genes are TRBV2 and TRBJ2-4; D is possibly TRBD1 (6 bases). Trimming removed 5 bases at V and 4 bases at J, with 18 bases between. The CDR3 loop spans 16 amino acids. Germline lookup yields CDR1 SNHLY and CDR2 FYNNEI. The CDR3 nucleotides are TGTGCCAGCAGTCCTCTGGGACAATCGAGAAAAAACATTCAGTACTTC. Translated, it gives CASSPLGQSRKNIQYF.

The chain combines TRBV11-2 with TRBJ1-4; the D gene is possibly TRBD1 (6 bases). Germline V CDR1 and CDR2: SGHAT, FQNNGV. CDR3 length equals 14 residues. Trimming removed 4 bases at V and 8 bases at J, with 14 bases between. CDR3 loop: CASSSRRGTEKLFF. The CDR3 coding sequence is TGTGCCAGCAGCTCCCGGAGGGGGACAGAAAAACTGTTTTTT.

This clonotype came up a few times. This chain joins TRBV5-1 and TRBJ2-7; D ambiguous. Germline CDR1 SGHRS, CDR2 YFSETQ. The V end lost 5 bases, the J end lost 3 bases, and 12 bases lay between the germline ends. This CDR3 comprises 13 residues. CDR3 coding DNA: TGCGCCAGCAGTCTTGAATACAGCTACGAGCAGTACTTC. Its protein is CASSLEYSYEQYF.

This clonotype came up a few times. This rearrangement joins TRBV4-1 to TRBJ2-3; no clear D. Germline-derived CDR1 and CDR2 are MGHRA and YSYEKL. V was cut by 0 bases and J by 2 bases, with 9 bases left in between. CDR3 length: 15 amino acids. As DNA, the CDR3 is TGCGCCAGCAGCCAAGATGGGTGGATCACAGATACGCAGTATTTT. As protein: CASSQDGWITDTQYF.

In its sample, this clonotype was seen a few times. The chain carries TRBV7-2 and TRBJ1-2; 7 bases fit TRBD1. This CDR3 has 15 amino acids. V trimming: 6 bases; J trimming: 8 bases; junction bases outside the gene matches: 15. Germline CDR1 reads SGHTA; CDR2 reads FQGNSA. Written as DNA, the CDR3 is TGTGCCAGCAGTTTTAGGGTCCCAGGGGGGGAAGGCTACACCTTC. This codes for CASSFRVPGGEGYTF.

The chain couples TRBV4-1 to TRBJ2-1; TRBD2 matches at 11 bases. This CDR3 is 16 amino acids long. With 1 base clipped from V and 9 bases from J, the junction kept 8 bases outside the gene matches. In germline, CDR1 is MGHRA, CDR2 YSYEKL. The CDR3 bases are TGCGCCAGCAGCCAAGCTACTAGCGGGGGTTATGGTGAGCAGTTCTTC. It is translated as CASSQATSGGYGEQFF.

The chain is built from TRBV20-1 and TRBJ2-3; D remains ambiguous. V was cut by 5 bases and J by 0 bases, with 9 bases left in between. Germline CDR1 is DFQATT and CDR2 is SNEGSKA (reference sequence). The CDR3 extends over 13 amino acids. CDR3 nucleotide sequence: TGCAGTGCTCTCCGACAAAGCACAGATACGCAGTATTTT. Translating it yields CSALRQSTDTQYF.

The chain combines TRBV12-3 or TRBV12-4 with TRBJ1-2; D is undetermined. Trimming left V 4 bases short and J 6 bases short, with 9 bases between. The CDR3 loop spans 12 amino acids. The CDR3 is CASSWWNDGYTF. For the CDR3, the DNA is TGTGCCAGCAGTTGGTGGAACGATGGCTACACCTTC.

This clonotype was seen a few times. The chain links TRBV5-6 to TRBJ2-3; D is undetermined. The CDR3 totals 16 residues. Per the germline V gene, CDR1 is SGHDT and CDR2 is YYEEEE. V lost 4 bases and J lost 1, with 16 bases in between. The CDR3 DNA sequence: TGTGCCAGCAGCCCGAGGACCATTTTCGGCACAGATACGCAGTATTTT. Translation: CASSPRTIFGTDTQYF.

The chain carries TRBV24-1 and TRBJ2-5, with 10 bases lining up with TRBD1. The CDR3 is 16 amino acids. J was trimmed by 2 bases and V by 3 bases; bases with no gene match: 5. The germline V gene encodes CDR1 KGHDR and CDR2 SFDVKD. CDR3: CATSDPGTGDQETQYF. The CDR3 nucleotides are TGTGCCACCAGTGATCCGGGGACAGGGGATCAAGAGACCCAGTACTTC.

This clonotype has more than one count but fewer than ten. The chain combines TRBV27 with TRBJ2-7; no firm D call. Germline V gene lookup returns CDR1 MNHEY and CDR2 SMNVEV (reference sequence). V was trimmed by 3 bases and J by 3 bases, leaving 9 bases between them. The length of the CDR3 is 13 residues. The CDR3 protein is CASSFRLRYEQYF. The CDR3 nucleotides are TGTGCCAGCAGTTTTAGACTCCGCTACGAGCAGTACTTC.

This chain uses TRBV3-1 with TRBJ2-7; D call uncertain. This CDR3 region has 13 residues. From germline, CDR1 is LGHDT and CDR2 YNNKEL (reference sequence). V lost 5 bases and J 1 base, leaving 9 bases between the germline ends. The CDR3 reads CASSADPSYEQYF. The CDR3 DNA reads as TGTGCCAGCAGCGCCGACCCTTCCTACGAGCAGTACTTC.

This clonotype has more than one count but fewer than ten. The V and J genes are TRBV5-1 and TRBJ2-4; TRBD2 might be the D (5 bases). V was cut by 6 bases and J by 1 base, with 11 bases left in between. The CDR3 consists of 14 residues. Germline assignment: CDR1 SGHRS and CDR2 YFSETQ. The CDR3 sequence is CASTSPGAKNIQYF. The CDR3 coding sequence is TGCGCCAGCACCAGCCCGGGGGCCAAAAACATTCAGTACTTC.

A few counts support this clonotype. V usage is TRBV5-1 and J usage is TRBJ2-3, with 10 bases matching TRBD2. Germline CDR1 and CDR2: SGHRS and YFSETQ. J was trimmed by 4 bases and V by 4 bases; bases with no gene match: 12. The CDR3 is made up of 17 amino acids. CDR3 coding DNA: TGCGCCAGCAGCATAGTTCCGGGACTAGCGAGCGCAGATACGCAGTATTTT. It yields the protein CASSIVPGLASADTQYF.

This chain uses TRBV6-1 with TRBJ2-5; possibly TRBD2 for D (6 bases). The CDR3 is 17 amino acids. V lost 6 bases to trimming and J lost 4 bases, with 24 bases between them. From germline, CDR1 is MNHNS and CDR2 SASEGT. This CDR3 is CASSLGRLGAKGETQYF. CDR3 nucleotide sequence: TGTGCCAGCAGCCTGGGGAGGTTAGGGGCGAAGGGAGAGACCCAGTACTTC.

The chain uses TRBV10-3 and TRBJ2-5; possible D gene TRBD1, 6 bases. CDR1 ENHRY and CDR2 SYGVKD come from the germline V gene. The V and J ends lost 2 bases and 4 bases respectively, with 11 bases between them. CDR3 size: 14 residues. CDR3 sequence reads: CAISEGRGGETQYF. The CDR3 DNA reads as TGTGCCATCAGTGAGGGGCGAGGGGGAGAGACCCAGTACTTC.

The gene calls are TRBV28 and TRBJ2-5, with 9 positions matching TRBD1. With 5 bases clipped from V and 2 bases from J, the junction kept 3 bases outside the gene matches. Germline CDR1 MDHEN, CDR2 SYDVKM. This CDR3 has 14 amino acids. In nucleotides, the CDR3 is TGTGCCAGCAGTGACAGGGGGAGGCAAGAGACCCAGTACTTC. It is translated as CASSDRGRQETQYF.

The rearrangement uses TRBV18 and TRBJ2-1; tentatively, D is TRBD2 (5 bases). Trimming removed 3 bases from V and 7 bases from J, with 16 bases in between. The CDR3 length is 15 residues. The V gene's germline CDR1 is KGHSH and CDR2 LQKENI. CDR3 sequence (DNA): TGTGCCAGCTCACCGTTCTCCTCCCCGGGAAATGAGCAGTTCTTC. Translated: CASSPFSSPGNEQFF.

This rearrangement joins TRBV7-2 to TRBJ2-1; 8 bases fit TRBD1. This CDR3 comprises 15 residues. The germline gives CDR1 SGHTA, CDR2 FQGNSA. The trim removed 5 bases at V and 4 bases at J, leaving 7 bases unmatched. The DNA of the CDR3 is TGTGCCAGCAGCGCCCAGGGGGCCGGGTACAATGAGCAGTTCTTC. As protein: CASSAQGAGYNEQFF.

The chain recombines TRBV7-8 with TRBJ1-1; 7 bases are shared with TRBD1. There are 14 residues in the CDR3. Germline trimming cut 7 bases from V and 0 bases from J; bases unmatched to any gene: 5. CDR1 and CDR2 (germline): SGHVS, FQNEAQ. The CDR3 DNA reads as TGTGCCAGCAACCTCAGGGGGGTGAACACTGAAGCTTTCTTT. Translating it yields CASNLRGVNTEAFF.

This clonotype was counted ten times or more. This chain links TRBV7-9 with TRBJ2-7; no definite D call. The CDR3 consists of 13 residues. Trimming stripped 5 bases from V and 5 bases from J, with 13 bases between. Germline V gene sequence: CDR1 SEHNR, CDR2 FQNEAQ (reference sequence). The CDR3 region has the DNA TGTGCCAGCAGCCTCTTGGGGTCGGACGAGCAGTACTTC. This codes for CASSLLGSDEQYF.